This TCR beta chain was identified in a study of blood T cells in healthy people across ages (dated by TCRdb to the mid-2010s). Turning to the overall study: In model experiments, roughly one uniquely barcoded TCR beta cDNA molecule per two T cells was captured by template switching. Age-related changes in TCR beta repertoire diversity were measured in the study by deep sequencing normalized with unique cDNA molecular identifiers. Four age groups were formed from the donors: young (average approximately 15 years), middle-aged (just under 40), aged (62) and long-lived (82). To avoid experimental bias, donors of different ages were randomly spread across the sequencing lanes. Using the same blood draw, the study looked at two additional independent replicas of 1 million unique cDNA reads for two donors, one aged 18 to 30 and the other aged 80 or older. On the study overall, not on this receptor specifically: Estimates of total diversity based on one million sequenced T cells were considered lower bounds and underestimates. Because donor CMV infection status was unknown, age-related changes in expanded clonotypes were potentially confounded. As age increased, observed TCR beta diversity per million T cells dropped in a roughly linear way, and a significant reduction was already evident by age about 40. Observed TCR beta diversity correlated strongly with the percentage of naive T cells measured by flow cytometry. Since profiling was done on bulk unsorted PBMCs, naive and antigen-experienced compartments could not be conclusively compared. Compared with the aged group, the long-lived group had more naive CD4+ T cells, fewer expanded clones and increased TCR diversity, suggesting age selection.

Systemically healthy Caucasian individuals from Russia, some 40 in total and aged about 6 to 100 years, were included as donors. Each donor gave 8 to 10 milliliters of peripheral blood, collected into EDTA-treated Vacutainer tubes. Ficoll-Paque density-gradient centrifugation was used to isolate PBMCs, with at least 7 million per sample. Total RNA, at least 6 micrograms per sample, was extracted from PBMCs with Trizol reagent. For every donor, an aliquot of PBMCs went through flow cytometry to measure the percentages of naive CD45RAhigh/CD27high T cells. The library was prepared using 5' RACE. TCRdb lists the instrument as Illumina HiSeq 2500. A second PCR of roughly 7 to 11 cycles was performed with a sample-barcoded 5' primer and a J-beta primer mix. A unique molecular identifier was introduced onto each TCR beta cDNA molecule by a template-switch 5' adaptor carrying 12 random nucleotides. Each sample yielded at least 2.5 million CDR3-containing paired-end reads. All of the RNA was converted into first-strand cDNA using the Mint cDNA synthesis kit, with a TRBC-specific oligonucleotide serving as the primer. After uracil-DNA glycosylase treatment, a first 18-cycle PCR used universal primers M1SS and BC2_uni_R on all cDNA. Per the source publication's procedure: Normalization of each sample was performed by random selection of 1 million high-quality reads, each carrying a distinct molecular identifier. Instead of being binned into consensus sequences, reads with shared molecular identifiers were discarded. CDR3 identification, clonotype clustering and error correction used MiTCR with a Q25 quality threshold and the strictest error-elimination algorithm. A nonparametric unseen species model with Euler transformation was used to estimate a lower bound on total TCR beta diversity. Using fastp at Q25 and MiXCR, TCRdb reprocessed the public reads and kept productive beta chains. Rows are combined by CDR3 protein, so each entry shows the most common genes and DNA. Clone size and V and J calls follow TCRdb, not the original study. This sample holds over 1,500,000 distinct CDR3 sequences; approximately 50% were observed only once. The ten largest clones represent approximately 2% of the sample.

This clonotype was detected a few times. Its specific antigen is unknown. Per-base quality was not reported, and no clone a single base away is much larger than it. There are 14 amino acids in the CDR3, from cysteine to phenylalanine inclusive. Only CDR3 DNA remains: 42 bases, in frame from the first base. V is cut by 5 bases and J by 0 bases, and the space between the germline ends is 8 bases. CDR1 and CDR2 were assigned from the germline V gene (reference sequence) as SEHNR and FQNEAQ. The source material was blood. The receptor chain draws on TRBV7-9 and TRBJ2-4, with no confident D gene call. The TCR comes from a woman aged 40 to 50 in good health. The DNA is TGTGCCAGCAGCACTGAACTAGCCAAAAACATTCAGTACTTC. Translated, this gives CASSTELAKNIQYF.